This TCR beta chain was profiled in a study of T-cell memory formation after mild COVID-19. Study details: TCR clusters largely stayed donor specific.

Germline assignment: CDR1 LNHNV and CDR2 YYDKDF (reference sequence). V shed 4 bases and J 5 bases; nucleotides not matched to a gene: 8. CDR3 length equals 16 residues. This clonotype was picked up a small number of times. What it binds is not known. 5'RACE with constant-segment primers built TCRalpha and TCRbeta cDNA libraries with UMIs. Via MiXCR, TCRdb re-called the 5' RACE reads, giving one row per CDR3 protein. The sample holds about 130,000 distinct CDR3 sequences; 20% to 25% are singletons and the top ten take less than 25%. Study outcomes and limitations: The study found balanced CD4/CD8 in clones contracting day 15 to 85 and a CD4+ lean in later expanders. The pre-infection memory compartment contained some responding clones, suggesting cross-reactive memory joined.

Material for sequencing was PBMCs or a T cell subset sorted from them (not recorded which). The rearrangement joins TRBV15 to TRBJ2-2; 9 positions agree with TRBD1. The TCR comes from an adult woman who had mild COVID-19 (a few samples of this study predate the infection). Cell type and time point are not known. CDR3 loop: CATSIRDRVGTGELFF. CDR3 in DNA: TGTGCCACCAGCATACGGGACAGGGTGGGAACCGGGGAGCTGTTTTTT.